What follows are 25 T cell receptor beta chains derived from one specimen sequenced in a study of OX40 agonist ivuxolimab in advanced cancers. Receptor libraries were prepared by the immunoSEQ multiplex PCR assay. In TCRdb, the immuneACCESS table is reduced to in-frame sequences with V and J assigned. These tables do not hold every clone; where another copy was compared, an unresolved V gene accounts for under half, and the others remain unexplained. Across this sample there are roughly 25,000 clones, with about 90% seen only once. 9.5% to 10% of the sample belongs to the ten largest clones. Sequenced material: CD4+ or CD8+ T cells sorted from blood, taken in a trial of the OX40 agonist ivuxolimab. Receptors originate from an adult with an advanced solid tumor such as melanoma, head and neck, liver or kidney cancer.

V gene TRBV9 combines with J gene TRBJ1-3; D not certain. Germline CDR1 and CDR2: SGDLS and YYNGEE. This CDR3 has 14 amino acids. The germline V and J ends were trimmed by 0 bases and 0 bases, with 4 bases remaining between them. The CDR3 here is CASSVAFSGNTIYF. CDR3 DNA sequence: TGTGCCAGCAGCGTAGCCTTCTCTGGAAACACCATATATTTT.

V is TRBV6-5 and J is TRBJ1-2; 10 bases fit TRBD1. Germline V gene data show CDR1 as MNHEY and CDR2 as SVGAGI. The V gene end was trimmed by 3 bases and the J gene end by 4 bases; junction bases not matched to a gene: 5. The CDR3 extends over 15 amino acids. The CDR3 reads CASSYMDRGIYGYTF. The CDR3 DNA sequence: TGTGCCAGCAGTTATATGGACAGGGGGATCTATGGCTACACCTTC.

This rearrangement joins TRBV7-6 to TRBJ2-1, with 10 bases that match TRBD2. Germline loops: CDR1 SGHVS, CDR2 FNYEAQ. V gave up 0 bases and J gave up 7 bases; unmatched junction bases: 12. This CDR3 is built from 18 residues. As DNA, the CDR3 is TGTGCCAGCAGCTTAGCCCTACTAGCGGGGACGGGACAGAATGAGCAGTTCTTC. Translating gives CASSLALLAGTGQNEQFF.

The rearrangement links TRBV6-6 to TRBJ2-1; maybe TRBD2 (6 bases). The CDR3 consists of 15 residues. The germline CDR1 and CDR2 sequences are MNHNY and SVGAGI (reference sequence). V lost 7 bases, J lost 10 bases, and 23 bases lay in between. The CDR3 region is CASTHAGYPEGEQFF. CDR3 bases: TGTGCCAGCACCCACGCGGGCTACCCGGAGGGCGAGCAGTTCTTC.

The rearrangement joins TRBV7-6 to TRBJ2-7; 7 nucleotides match TRBD1. J was trimmed by 1 base and V by 4 bases; bases with no gene match: 13. Germline V gives CDR1 SGHVS, CDR2 FNYEAQ. The CDR3 sequence is 17 residues long. CDR3 coding DNA: TGTGCCAGCAGCTCCCCCGCCTCCGGGACAGCTTCCTACGAGCAGTACTTC. It encodes CASSSPASGTASYEQYF. Filled out from reference TRBV7-6 and TRBJ2-7, the complete variable domain reads GAGVSQSPRYKVTKRGQDVALRCDPISGHVSLYWYRQALGQGPEFLTYFNYEAQQDKSGLPNDRFSAERPEGSISTLTIQRTEQRDSAMYRCASSSPASGTASYEQYFGPGTRLTVT.

J is TRBJ2-1 and V is TRBV7-3; 9 nucleotides line up with TRBD1. J lost 1 base, V lost 5 bases, and 6 bases had no gene match. This CDR3 spans 16 amino acids. Per the germline V gene, CDR1 is SGHTA and CDR2 is FQGTGA. As DNA, the CDR3 is TGTGCCAGCAGCATACGGACAGGGGCGTCCTACAATGAGCAGTTCTTC. Protein sequence: CASSIRTGASYNEQFF.

This rearrangement joins TRBV16 to TRBJ2-6; possible D gene TRBD1, 6 bases. CDR3 length equals 17 residues. The germline gives CDR1 KGHSY, CDR2 FQNENV. Deletions cut 3 bases from V and 3 bases from J, with 15 bases between. CDR3 DNA sequence: TGTGCCAGCAGCCACCCACAGGGCCCGGGTGGGGCCAACGTCCTGACTTTC. Residues: CASSHPQGPGGANVLTF.

This clone has a single count. This sequence joins TRBV4-2 and TRBJ2-1; either TRBD1 or TRBD2 may supply D (6 bases each). The CDR3 is made up of 15 amino acids. CDR1 is LGHNA, CDR2 YNFKEQ, per germline. V was pared by 2 bases and J by 3 bases, with 11 bases between. The CDR3 DNA sequence: TGTGCCAGCAGCCAACACAGGGAGGTCTACAATGAGCAGTTCTTC. Translation gives CASSQHREVYNEQFF.

The rearrangement links TRBV15 to TRBJ2-7, with D hard to call. V was shortened by 0 bases and J by 3 bases, with 15 bases between the two germline ends. The CDR3 runs 16 residues. Germline V gene sequence: CDR1 LNHNV, CDR2 YYDKDF (reference sequence). This chain's CDR3 is CATSRDRAGLSYEQYF. CDR3 nucleotide sequence: TGTGCCACCAGCAGAGATCGTGCCGGGCTAAGCTACGAGCAGTACTTC.

The chain uses TRBV2 and TRBJ1-5; D might be TRBD1 (6 bases). Per the germline V gene, CDR1 is SNHLY and CDR2 is FYNNEI. Trimming left V 6 bases short and J 5 bases short, with 14 bases between. The CDR3 totals 14 residues. As DNA, the CDR3 is TGTGCCAGCAGCATAACAGGGTATGATCAGCCCCAGCATTTT. The encoded protein is CASSITGYDQPQHF.

CDR3 DNA sequence: TGTGCCACCAGCAGGGGGACTAGCGGGGCCACAGATACGCAGTATTTT. It yields the protein CATSRGTSGATDTQYF. The chain couples TRBV15 to TRBJ2-3; TRBD2 aligns across 13 bases. The CDR3 runs to 16 residues. Germline CDR1 and CDR2: LNHNV and YYDKDF (reference sequence). The junction had 2 bases not matched to a gene; V was cut back by 3 bases and J by 2 bases.

Only a few counts were recorded for this clone. The chain combines TRBV2 with TRBJ2-2; D remains ambiguous. V was cut by 7 bases and J by 5 bases, with 14 bases left in between. Germline-derived CDR1 and CDR2 are SNHLY and FYNNEI. The length of the CDR3 is 14 residues. The CDR3 DNA follows: TGTGCCAGCAATAACAGCCCCTCGACCGGGGAGCTGTTTTTT. Its translation: CASNNSPSTGELFF.

The CDR3 loop reads CASSPRGSGEQYF. CDR3 in DNA: TGTGCCAGCAGCCCTCGGGGCTCGGGCGAGCAGTACTTC. This sequence joins TRBV6-5 and TRBJ2-7; D assignment may be TRBD1 or TRBD2 (5 bases each). The CDR3 totals 13 residues. Looked up from germline, CDR1 is MNHEY and CDR2 is SVGAGI. V lost 6 bases and J 6 bases, leaving 15 bases between the germline ends.

V and J are TRBV4-2 and TRBJ2-5; D might be TRBD1 (5 bases). Germline lookup yields CDR1 LGHNA and CDR2 YNFKEQ. V lost 5 bases and J lost 5, with 15 bases in between. CDR3 size: 14 residues. The CDR3 DNA follows: TGTGCCAGCAGCACCCTAGGGGTCGGGGAGACCCAGTACTTC. Its translation: CASSTLGVGETQYF.

The chain links TRBV15 to TRBJ2-7; possibly TRBD1 or TRBD2 for D (5 bases each). Germline V gene sequence: CDR1 LNHNV, CDR2 YYDKDF (reference sequence). The CDR3 consists of 15 residues. Deletions cut 1 base from V and 6 bases from J, with 16 bases between. CDR3 amino acids: CATSRGGSEVREQYF. The CDR3 nucleotides read TGTGCCACCAGCAGAGGGGGGTCAGAGGTACGCGAGCAGTACTTC.

This clone was seen just once. This rearrangement joins TRBV4-2 to TRBJ2-1; no reliable D call. Germline assignment: CDR1 LGHNA and CDR2 YNFKEQ. The CDR3 has 15 amino acids. The V end lost 0 bases, the J end lost 7 bases, and 13 bases lay between the germline ends. For the CDR3, the DNA is TGTGCCAGCAGCCAAGATCTCGGCCTAGGGAATGAGCAGTTCTTC. It codes for CASSQDLGLGNEQFF.

The rearrangement joins TRBV18 to TRBJ2-5; 7 nucleotides align to TRBD1. Per germline, CDR1 KGHSH and CDR2 LQKENI. This CDR3 contains 16 residues. J lost 5 bases, V lost 5 bases, and 14 bases had no gene match. CDR3 sequence reads: CASSSRLQGPQETQYF. The CDR3 nucleotides read TGTGCCAGCTCATCTCGCTTACAGGGGCCCCAGGAGACCCAGTACTTC. Complete variable domain (other parts from reference TRBV18 and TRBJ2-5): NAGVMQNPRHLVRRRGQEARLRCSPMKGHSHVYWYRQLPEEGLKFMVYLQKENIIDESGMPKERFSAEFPKEGPSILRIQQVVRGDSAAYFCASSSRLQGPQETQYFGPGTRLLVL.

The chain's CDR3 is CASSELIKLGQFF. The CDR3 nucleotides are TGTGCCAGCAGTGAATTAATCAAACTAGGGCAGTTCTTC. The V call is TRBV6-1, the J call TRBJ2-1; weak D call: TRBD2 (5 bases). The V end was cut by 2 bases, the J end by 12 bases, with 14 bases between. This CDR3 is built from 13 residues. Germline CDR1 is MNHNS and CDR2 is SASEGT.

The sample holds one count of this clone. The chain carries TRBV15 and TRBJ1-1; D uncertain. Germline CDR1 LNHNV, CDR2 YYDKDF (reference sequence). Trimming left V 0 bases short and J 1 base short, with 6 bases between. The CDR3 length is 14 residues. CDR3 loop: CATSRDRRNTEAFF. The CDR3, as DNA: TGTGCCACCAGCAGAGATAGGAGGAACACTGAAGCTTTCTTT.

This clone came up once. The CDR3 sequence: CASSEQALSYEQYF. In nucleotides, the CDR3 is TGTGCCAGCAGCGAGCAGGCCCTGTCCTACGAGCAGTACTTC. This chain connects TRBV9 to TRBJ2-7; no clear D. V gave up 3 bases and J gave up 1 base, with 11 bases separating them. Per the germline V gene, CDR1 is SGDLS and CDR2 is YYNGEE. The CDR3 is 14 amino acids. Combining the CDR3 with reference TRBV9 and TRBJ2-7 gives the whole variable domain DSGVTQTPKHLITATGQRVTLRCSPRSGDLSVYWYQQSLDQGLQFLIQYYNGEERAKGNILERFSAQQFPDLHSELNLSSLELGDSALYFCASSEQALSYEQYFGPGTRLTVT.

The V call is TRBV4-3, the J call TRBJ2-1; 8 bases align to TRBD2. V gave up 0 bases and J gave up 3 bases; unmatched junction bases: 10. The CDR3 consists of 18 residues. Germline V CDR1 and CDR2: LGHNA, YSLEER. The CDR3 nucleotides read TGCGCCAGCAGCCAAGATTTCGCCGCGGGGGGAGTCTACAATGAGCAGTTCTTC. Translating gives CASSQDFAAGGVYNEQFF.

This clone was counted a few times. This chain links TRBV11-2 with TRBJ2-2, with D perhaps matching TRBD2 (6 bases). The CDR3 loop spans 16 amino acids. In germline, CDR1 is SGHAT, CDR2 FQNNGV. Trimming cost V 5 bases and J 3 bases, with 16 bases left between them. For the CDR3, the DNA is TGTGCCAGCAGCCCCTATTTGACGGGAGACACCGGGGAGCTGTTTTTT. This translates into CASSPYLTGDTGELFF.

This rearrangement joins TRBV6-5 to TRBJ1-1; no clear D. V was clipped by 0 bases and J by 3 bases, with 14 bases between them. Germline CDR1 reads MNHEY; CDR2 reads SVGAGI. CDR3 size: 16 residues. The CDR3 nucleotides are TGTGCCAGCAGTTACTCGAGGCTCAGTATATACACTGAAGCTTTCTTT. Its protein is CASSYSRLSIYTEAFF.

V is TRBV5-4 and J is TRBJ2-3, with a possible D match to TRBD2 (6 bases). Germline assignment: CDR1 SGHNT and CDR2 YYREEE (reference sequence). Trimming cost V 5 bases and J 2 bases, with 12 bases left between them. The CDR3 consists of 14 residues. The CDR3 DNA is TGTGCCAGCAGACCGGGACTTATCACAGATACGCAGTATTTT. As protein: CASRPGLITDTQYF.

This chain links TRBV6-1 with TRBJ2-5; 7 nucleotides line up with TRBD1. Germline V lookup: CDR1 MNHNS, CDR2 SASEGT. The CDR3 totals 13 residues. J gave up 5 bases and V 4 bases, and 4 bases lay outside the gene matches. CDR3 in DNA: TGTGCCAGCAGTGCTGACAGGGCCGAGACCCAGTACTTC. Translating gives CASSADRAETQYF.